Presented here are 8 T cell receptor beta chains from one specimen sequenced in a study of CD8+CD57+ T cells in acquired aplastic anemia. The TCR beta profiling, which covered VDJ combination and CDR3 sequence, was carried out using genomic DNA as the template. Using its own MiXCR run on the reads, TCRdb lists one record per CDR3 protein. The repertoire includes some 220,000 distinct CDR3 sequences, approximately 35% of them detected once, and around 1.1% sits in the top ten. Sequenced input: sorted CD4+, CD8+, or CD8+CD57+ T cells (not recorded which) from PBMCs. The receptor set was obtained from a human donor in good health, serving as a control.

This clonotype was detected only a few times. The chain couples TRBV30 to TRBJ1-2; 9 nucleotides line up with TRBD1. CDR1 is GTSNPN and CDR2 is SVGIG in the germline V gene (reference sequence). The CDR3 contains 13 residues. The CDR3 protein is CARSGTGLSGYTF. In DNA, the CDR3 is TGTGCGCGGTCCGGGACAGGGCTCAGTGGCTACACCTTC.

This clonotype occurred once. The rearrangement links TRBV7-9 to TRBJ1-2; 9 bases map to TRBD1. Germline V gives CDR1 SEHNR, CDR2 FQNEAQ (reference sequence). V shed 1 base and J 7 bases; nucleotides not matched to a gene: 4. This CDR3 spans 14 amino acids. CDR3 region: CASSLGTGDRGYTF. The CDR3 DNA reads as TGTGCCAGCAGCTTAGGGACAGGGGACCGTGGCTACACCTTC.

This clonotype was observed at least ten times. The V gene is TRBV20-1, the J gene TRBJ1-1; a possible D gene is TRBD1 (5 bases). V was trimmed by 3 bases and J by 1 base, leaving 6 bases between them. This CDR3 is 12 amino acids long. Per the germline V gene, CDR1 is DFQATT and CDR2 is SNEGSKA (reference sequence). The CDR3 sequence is CSASGGNTEAFF. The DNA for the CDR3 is TGCAGTGCTAGTGGGGGGAACACTGAAGCTTTCTTT.

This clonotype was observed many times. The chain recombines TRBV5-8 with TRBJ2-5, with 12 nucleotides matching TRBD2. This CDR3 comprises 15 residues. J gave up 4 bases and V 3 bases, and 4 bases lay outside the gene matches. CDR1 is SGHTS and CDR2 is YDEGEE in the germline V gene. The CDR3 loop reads CASSSTSGSRETQYF. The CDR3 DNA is TGTGCCAGCAGCTCGACTAGCGGGAGTCGAGAGACCCAGTACTTC.

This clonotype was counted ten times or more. CDR3 nucleotides: TGTGCCAGCAGCCCCTCCGGACAGAAAGCTAACTATGGCTACACCTTC. It translates to CASSPSGQKANYGYTF. The rearrangement links TRBV7-8 to TRBJ1-2, with D possibly matching TRBD1 (6 bases). The germline V and J ends were trimmed by 5 bases and 0 bases, with 16 bases remaining between them. The CDR3 extends over 16 amino acids. Per the germline V gene, CDR1 is SGHVS and CDR2 is FQNEAQ.

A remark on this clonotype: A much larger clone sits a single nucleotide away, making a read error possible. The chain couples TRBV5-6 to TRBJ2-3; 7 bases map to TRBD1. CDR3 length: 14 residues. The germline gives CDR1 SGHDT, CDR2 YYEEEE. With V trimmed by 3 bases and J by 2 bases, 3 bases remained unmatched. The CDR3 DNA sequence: TGTGCCAGCAGCTCGGACAGGCACACAGATACGCAGTATTTT. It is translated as CASSSDRHTDTQYF.

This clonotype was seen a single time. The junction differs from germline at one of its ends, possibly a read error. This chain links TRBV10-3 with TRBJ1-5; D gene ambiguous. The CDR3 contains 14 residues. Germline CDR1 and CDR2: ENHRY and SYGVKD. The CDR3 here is CASSGPGNLQPPHF. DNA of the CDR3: TGTGCCAGCAGCGGGCCCGGAAATTTACAGCCCCCGCATTTT.

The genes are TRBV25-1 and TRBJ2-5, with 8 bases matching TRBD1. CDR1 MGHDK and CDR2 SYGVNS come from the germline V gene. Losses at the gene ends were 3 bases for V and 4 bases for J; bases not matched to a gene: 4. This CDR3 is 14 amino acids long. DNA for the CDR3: TGTGCCAGCAGTGAGTCAGGGGGCTCAGAGACCCAGTACTTC. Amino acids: CASSESGGSETQYF.